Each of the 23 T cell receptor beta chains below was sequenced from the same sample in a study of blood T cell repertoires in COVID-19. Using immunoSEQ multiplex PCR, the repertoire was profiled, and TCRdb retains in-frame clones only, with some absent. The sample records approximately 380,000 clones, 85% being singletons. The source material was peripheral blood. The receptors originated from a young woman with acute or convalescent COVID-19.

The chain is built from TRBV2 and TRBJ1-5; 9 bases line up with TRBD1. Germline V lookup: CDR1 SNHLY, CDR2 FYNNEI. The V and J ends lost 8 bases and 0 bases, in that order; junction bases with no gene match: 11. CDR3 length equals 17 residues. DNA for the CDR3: TGTGCCAGCTCGACAGGACAGGGGCCCAATAGCAATCAGCCCCAGCATTTT. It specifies CASSTGQGPNSNQPQHF. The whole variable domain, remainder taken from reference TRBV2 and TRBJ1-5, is EPEVTQTPSHQVTQMGQEVILRCVPISNHLYFYWYRQILGQKVEFLVSFYNNEISEKSEIFDDQFSVERPDGSNFTLKIRSTKLEDSAMYFCASSTGQGPNSNQPQHFGDGTRLSIL.

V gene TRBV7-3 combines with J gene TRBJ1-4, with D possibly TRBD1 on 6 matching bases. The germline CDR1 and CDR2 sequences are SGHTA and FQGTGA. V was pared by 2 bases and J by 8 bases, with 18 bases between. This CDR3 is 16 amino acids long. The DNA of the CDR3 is TGTGCCAGCAGCTTACGGGGTCGAGGGGGTGAAGAAAAACTGTTTTTT. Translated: CASSLRGRGGEEKLFF.

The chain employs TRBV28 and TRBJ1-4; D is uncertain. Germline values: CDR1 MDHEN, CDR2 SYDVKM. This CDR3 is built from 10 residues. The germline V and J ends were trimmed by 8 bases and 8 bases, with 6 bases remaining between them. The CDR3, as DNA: TGTGCCAGCGCAGAAGAAAAACTGTTTTTT. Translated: CASAEEKLFF.

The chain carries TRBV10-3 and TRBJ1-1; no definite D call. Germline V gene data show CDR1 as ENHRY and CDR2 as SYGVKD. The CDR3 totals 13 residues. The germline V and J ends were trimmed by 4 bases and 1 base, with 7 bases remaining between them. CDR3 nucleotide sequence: TGTGCCATCAGTGTGTCCGGGAACACTGAAGCTTTCTTT. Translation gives CAISVSGNTEAFF.

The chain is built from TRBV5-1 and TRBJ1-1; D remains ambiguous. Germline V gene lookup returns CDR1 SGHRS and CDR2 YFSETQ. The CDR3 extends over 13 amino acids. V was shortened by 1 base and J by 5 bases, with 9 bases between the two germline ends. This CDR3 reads CASSLSELTEAFF. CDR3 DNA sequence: TGCGCCAGCAGCTTGAGTGAGTTAACTGAAGCTTTCTTT.

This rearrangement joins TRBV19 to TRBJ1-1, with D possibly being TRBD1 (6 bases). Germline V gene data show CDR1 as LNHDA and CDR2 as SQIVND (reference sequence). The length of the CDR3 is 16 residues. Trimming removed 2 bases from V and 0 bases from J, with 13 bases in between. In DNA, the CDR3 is TGTGCCAGTAGTATAAGGACAGCATCCATGAACACTGAAGCTTTCTTT. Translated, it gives CASSIRTASMNTEAFF.

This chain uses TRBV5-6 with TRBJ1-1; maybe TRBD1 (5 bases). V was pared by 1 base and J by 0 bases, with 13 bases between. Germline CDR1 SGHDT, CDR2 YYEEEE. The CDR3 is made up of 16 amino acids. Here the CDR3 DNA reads TGTGCCAGCAGCTTGAGACGACAGACATTGAACACTGAAGCTTTCTTT. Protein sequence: CASSLRRQTLNTEAFF.

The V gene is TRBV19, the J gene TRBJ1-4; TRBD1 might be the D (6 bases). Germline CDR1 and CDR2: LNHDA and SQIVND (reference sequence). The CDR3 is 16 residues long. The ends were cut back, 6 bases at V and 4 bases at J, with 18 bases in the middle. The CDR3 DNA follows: TGTGCCAGTAGCTTACAGGGAAGAGCGTTTAATGAAAAACTGTTTTTT. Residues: CASSLQGRAFNEKLFF.

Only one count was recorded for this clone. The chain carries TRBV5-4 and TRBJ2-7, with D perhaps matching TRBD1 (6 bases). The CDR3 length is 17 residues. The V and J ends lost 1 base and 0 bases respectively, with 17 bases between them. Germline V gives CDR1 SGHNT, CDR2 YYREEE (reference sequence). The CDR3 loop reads CASSLRPIRQDSYEQYF. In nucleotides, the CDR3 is TGTGCCAGCAGCTTGCGCCCGATAAGACAGGACTCCTACGAGCAGTACTTC.

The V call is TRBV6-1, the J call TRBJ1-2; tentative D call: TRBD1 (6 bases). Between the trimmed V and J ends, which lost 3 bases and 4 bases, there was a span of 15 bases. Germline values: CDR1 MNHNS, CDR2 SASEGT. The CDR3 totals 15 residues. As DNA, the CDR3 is TGTGCCAGCAGTGAGAGGGCAGGGGTATTCTATGGCTACACCTTC. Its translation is CASSERAGVFYGYTF.

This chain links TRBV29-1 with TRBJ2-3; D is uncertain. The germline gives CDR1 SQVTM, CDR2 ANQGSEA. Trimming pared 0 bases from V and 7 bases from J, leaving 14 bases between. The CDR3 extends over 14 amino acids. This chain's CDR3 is CSVEDFRMSYTQYF. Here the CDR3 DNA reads TGCAGCGTTGAAGACTTCCGTATGAGTTATACGCAGTATTTT.

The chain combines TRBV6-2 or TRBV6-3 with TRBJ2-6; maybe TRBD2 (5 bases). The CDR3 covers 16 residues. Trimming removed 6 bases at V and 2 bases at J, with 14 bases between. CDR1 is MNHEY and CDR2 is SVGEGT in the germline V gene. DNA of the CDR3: TGTGCCAGCAGCCCTAATCTCGGGGCTGGGGCCAACGTCCTGACTTTC. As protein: CASSPNLGAGANVLTF.

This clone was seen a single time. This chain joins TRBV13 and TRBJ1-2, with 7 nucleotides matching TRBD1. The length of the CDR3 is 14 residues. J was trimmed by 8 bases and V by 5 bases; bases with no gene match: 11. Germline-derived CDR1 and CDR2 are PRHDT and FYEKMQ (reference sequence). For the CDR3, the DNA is TGTGCCAGCAGCGCGGGACAGCTCCTCCACGGCTACACCTTC. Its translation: CASSAGQLLHGYTF.

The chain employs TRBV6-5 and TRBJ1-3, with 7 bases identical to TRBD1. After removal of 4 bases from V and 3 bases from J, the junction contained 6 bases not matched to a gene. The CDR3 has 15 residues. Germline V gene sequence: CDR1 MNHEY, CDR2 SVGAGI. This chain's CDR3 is CASSSTGAGGNTIYF. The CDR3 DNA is TGTGCCAGCAGTTCAACAGGGGCCGGTGGAAACACCATATATTTT.

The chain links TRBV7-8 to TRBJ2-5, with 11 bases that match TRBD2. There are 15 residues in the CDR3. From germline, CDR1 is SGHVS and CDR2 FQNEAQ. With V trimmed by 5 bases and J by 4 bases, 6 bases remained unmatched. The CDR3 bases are TGTGCCAGCAGCGCGGGACTAGCGGCGCCAGAGACCCAGTACTTC. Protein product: CASSAGLAAPETQYF.

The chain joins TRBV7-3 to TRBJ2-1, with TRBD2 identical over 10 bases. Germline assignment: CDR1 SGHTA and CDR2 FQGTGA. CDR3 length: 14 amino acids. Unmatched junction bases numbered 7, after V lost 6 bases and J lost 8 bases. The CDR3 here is CASSPSGGGDEQFF. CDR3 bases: TGTGCCAGCAGTCCCAGCGGGGGGGGCGATGAGCAGTTCTTC.

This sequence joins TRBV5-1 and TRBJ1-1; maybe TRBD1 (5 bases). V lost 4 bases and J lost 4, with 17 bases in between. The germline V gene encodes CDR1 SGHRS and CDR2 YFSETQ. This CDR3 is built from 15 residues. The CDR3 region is CASSPALTAGTEAFF. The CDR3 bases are TGCGCCAGCAGCCCGGCTTTGACAGCGGGCACTGAAGCTTTCTTT. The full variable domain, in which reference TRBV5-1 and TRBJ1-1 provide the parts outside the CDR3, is KAGVTQTPRYLIKTRGQQVTLSCSPISGHRSVSWYQQTPGQGLQFLFEYFSETQRNKGNFPGRFSGRQFSNSRSEMNVSTLELGDSALYLCASSPALTAGTEAFFGQGTRLTVV.

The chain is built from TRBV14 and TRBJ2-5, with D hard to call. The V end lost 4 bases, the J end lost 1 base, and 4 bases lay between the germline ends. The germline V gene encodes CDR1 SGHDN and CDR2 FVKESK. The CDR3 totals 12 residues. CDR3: CASSRPQETQYF. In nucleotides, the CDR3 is TGTGCCAGCAGCCGGCCCCAAGAGACCCAGTACTTC.

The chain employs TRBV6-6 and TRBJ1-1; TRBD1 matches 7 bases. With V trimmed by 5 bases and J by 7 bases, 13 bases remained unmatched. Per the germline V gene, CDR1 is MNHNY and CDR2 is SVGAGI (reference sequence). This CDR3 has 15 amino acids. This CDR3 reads CASSDRQGLSFEAFF. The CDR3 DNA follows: TGTGCCAGCAGTGACCGACAGGGTTTATCATTTGAAGCTTTCTTT.

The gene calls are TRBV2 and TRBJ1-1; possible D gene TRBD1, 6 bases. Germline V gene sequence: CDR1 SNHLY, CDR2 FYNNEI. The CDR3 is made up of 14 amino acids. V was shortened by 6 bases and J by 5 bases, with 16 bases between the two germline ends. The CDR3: CASRSPRGGTEAFF. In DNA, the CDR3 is TGTGCCAGCAGGTCCCCCAGGGGTGGGACTGAAGCTTTCTTT.

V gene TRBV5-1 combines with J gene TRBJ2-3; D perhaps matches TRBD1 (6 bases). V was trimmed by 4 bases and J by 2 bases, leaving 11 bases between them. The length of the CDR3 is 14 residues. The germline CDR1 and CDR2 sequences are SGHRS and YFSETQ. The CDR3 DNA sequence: TGCGCCAGCAGCCTACGACAGGTCACAGATACGCAGTATTTT. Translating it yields CASSLRQVTDTQYF.

The CDR3 DNA reads as TGTGCCAGCTTTGGGACAGGGGGCGTCTACGAGCAGTACTTC. It specifies CASFGTGGVYEQYF. This chain uses TRBV2 with TRBJ2-7, with TRBD1 matching 12 bases. Trimming took 8 bases from V and 3 from J; bases not matched to a gene: 5. The germline gives CDR1 SNHLY, CDR2 FYNNEI. This CDR3 contains 14 residues.

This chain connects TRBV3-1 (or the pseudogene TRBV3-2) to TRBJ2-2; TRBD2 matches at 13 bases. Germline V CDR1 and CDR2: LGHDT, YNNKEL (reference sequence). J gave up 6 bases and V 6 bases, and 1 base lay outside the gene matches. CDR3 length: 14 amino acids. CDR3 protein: CASRLAGGPGELFF. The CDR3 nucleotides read TGTGCCAGCAGACTAGCGGGAGGGCCCGGGGAGCTGTTTTTT.